This entry is about one T cell receptor beta chain. Its antigen is as yet unknown. Assay used: immunoSEQ multiplex PCR; TCRdb lists only in-frame clones, some missing. The table includes about 400,000 clones, more than 75% detected once. Sample treatment: approximately 18 received Ad26.COV2.S at low or high dose, single or two shots; five or six received placebo; per-sample allocation not given. At day 63 after the first vaccine or placebo injection, samples were drawn. Donation came from an adult in Boston who was aged 18-55 years. It was Wuhan-strain SARS-CoV-2 spike that the Ad26 vaccine vector expressed. This sample stems from a study of Ad26.COV2.S vaccination and SARS-CoV-2 variants. Germline V gene lookup returns CDR1 LGHNA and CDR2 YSLEER. CDR3 size: 16 residues. The V and J ends lost 0 bases and 1 base respectively, with 9 bases between them. Findings and caveats of the study: Placebo recipients and vaccine recipients were similar in non-spike TCR breadth. Post-vaccination breadth of spike-specific CD8+ and CD4+ T cell responses was reportedly substantial.

Sequenced material: peripheral blood, taken in a trial of Ad26.COV2.S vaccine versus placebo. The clonotype was recovered from a person aged 18-65 years who received the Ad26.COV2.S COVID-19 vaccine or a placebo. This sequence joins TRBV4-3 and TRBJ2-2; D unresolved. The CDR3 nucleotides read TGCGCCAGCAGCCAAGATGCTGGTCGGAACACCGGGGAGCTGTTTTTT. This sequence encodes CASSQDAGRNTGELFF.